This T cell receptor (beta chain) originates from a study of immune characterization of retroperitoneal liposarcoma. This clonotype appeared a few times. V lost 7 bases, J lost 9 bases, and 13 bases lay in between. Germline V gives CDR1 SEHNR, CDR2 FQNEAQ (reference sequence). CDR3 length equals 12 residues. TCRdb itself ran the PCR reads through MiXCR, one entry per CDR3 protein. The repertoire consists of 7,000 to 10,000 distinct CDR3 sequences, with about 40% occurring once and the leading ten covering more than 12%. The chain recombines TRBV7-9 with TRBJ2-1; no reliable D call. This clonotype originated in a male donor with retroperitoneal liposarcoma. The source material was tumor tissue. This CDR3 is CASNPARTEQFF. The CDR3 nucleotides are TGTGCCAGCAACCCGGCGAGGACTGAGCAGTTCTTC.